One and the same sample provided the 18 T cell receptor beta chains below, sequenced in a study of early T cells in non-severe SARS-CoV-2 infection. One entry per CDR3 protein results from TCRdb running MiXCR on the 5' RACE reads. There are roughly 57,000 distinct CDR3 sequences in the sample; 9.5% to 15% occur only once, and about 2.7% lies in the top ten. Here the sequenced sample was whole blood, taken at baseline. Every receptor here comes from an adult who was a healthcare worker with PCR-confirmed SARS-CoV-2 infection or an uninfected control (not recorded which).

The genes are TRBV20-1 and TRBJ2-5, with 9 bases aligning to TRBD1. Germline CDR1 reads DFQATT; CDR2 reads SNEGSKA (reference sequence). V lost 6 bases and J lost 2; bases outside the gene matches: 10. The CDR3 has 15 residues. The CDR3 sequence: CSANILGQGQETQYF. In nucleotides, the CDR3 is TGCAGTGCCAACATTCTGGGACAGGGACAAGAGACCCAGTACTTC.

V gene TRBV18 combines with J gene TRBJ2-7; 10 positions agree with TRBD1. CDR1 and CDR2 (germline): KGHSH, LQKENI. CDR3 length equals 14 residues. V was clipped by 5 bases and J by 4 bases; unmatched bases: 5. CDR3 sequence reads: CASSSEGQGYEQYF. CDR3 in DNA: TGTGCCAGCTCATCGGAGGGACAGGGGTACGAGCAGTACTTC.

The chain employs TRBV13 and TRBJ2-7; 9 bases align to TRBD2. Per germline, CDR1 PRHDT and CDR2 FYEKMQ (reference sequence). Losses at the gene ends were 0 bases for V and 3 bases for J; bases not matched to a gene: 9. This CDR3 spans 17 amino acids. The CDR3 nucleotides read TGTGCCAGCAGCTTAGGCAGAGTTAGCGGGAGCCTCTACGAGCAGTACTTC. Amino acid sequence: CASSLGRVSGSLYEQYF.

In its sample, this clonotype was seen a few times. The chain uses TRBV18 and TRBJ2-1; D call uncertain. Germline V gene data show CDR1 as KGHSH and CDR2 as LQKENI. With 0 bases removed from V and 0 bases from J, the gap between germline ends came to 9 bases. The CDR3 spans 16 residues. CDR3 region: CASSPPGGSSYNEQFF. The CDR3 nucleotides read TGTGCCAGCTCACCACCGGGCGGAAGCTCCTACAATGAGCAGTTCTTC.

This clonotype showed up many times. V gene TRBV7-2 combines with J gene TRBJ2-7; TRBD2 aligns across 8 bases. Germline CDR1 SGHTA, CDR2 FQGNSA. The CDR3 runs 13 residues. J gave up 4 bases and V 4 bases, and 3 bases lay outside the gene matches. CDR3: CASSSLAGYEQYF. For the CDR3, the DNA is TGTGCCAGCAGCTCCCTAGCGGGTTACGAGCAGTACTTC.

The V gene is TRBV11-3, the J gene TRBJ1-1; weak D call: TRBD1 (5 bases). CDR1 is SGHNT, CDR2 YENEEA, per germline. This CDR3 has 15 residues. The ends were cut back, 5 bases at V and 0 bases at J, with 13 bases in the middle. CDR3: CASSAQGAMNTEAFF. The CDR3 DNA is TGTGCCAGCAGCGCCCAGGGCGCGATGAACACTGAAGCTTTCTTT.

The V and J genes are TRBV11-2 and TRBJ2-1; 9 bases map to TRBD1. The CDR3 is made up of 14 amino acids. V shed 3 bases and J 8 bases; nucleotides not matched to a gene: 5. The germline gives CDR1 SGHAT, CDR2 FQNNGV. CDR3 sequence reads: CASSLRGTGYEQFF. The DNA for the CDR3 is TGTGCCAGCAGCTTGAGAGGGACAGGGTATGAGCAGTTCTTC.

The rearrangement uses TRBV6-1 and TRBJ2-5; D perhaps matches TRBD2 (5 bases). The CDR3 has 16 amino acids. CDR1 and CDR2 from the germline V gene are MNHNS and SASEGT. V was trimmed by 2 bases and J by 6 bases, leaving 19 bases between them. In nucleotides, the CDR3 is TGTGCCAGCAGTGAAACCCCGCACGAGCGGAGTAAGACCCAGTACTTC. Translating gives CASSETPHERSKTQYF.

This clonotype was detected ten times or more. J is TRBJ2-1 and V is TRBV14; no reliable D call. Germline CDR1 SGHDN, CDR2 FVKESK. V was cut by 0 bases and J by 9 bases, with 9 bases left in between. The CDR3 is 13 residues long. The CDR3 protein is CASSQDAVREQFF. The CDR3 bases are TGTGCCAGCAGCCAAGATGCCGTCCGTGAGCAGTTCTTC.

The chain has TRBV3-1 and TRBJ1-6; D is ambiguous. Trimming left V 2 bases short and J 5 bases short, with 1 base between. CDR1 and CDR2 from the germline V gene are LGHDT and YNNKEL (reference sequence). The CDR3 is 12 amino acids. The CDR3 coding sequence is TGTGCCAGCAGCCAAAATAATTCACCCCTCCACTTT. Its protein product is CASSQNNSPLHF. The variable domain in full, completed from reference TRBV3-1 and TRBJ1-6, reads DTAVSQTPKYLVTQMGNDKSIKCEQNLGHDTMYWYKQDSKKFLKIMFSYNNKELIINETVPNRFSPKSPDKAHLNLHINSLELGDSAVYFCASSQNNSPLHFGNGTRLTVT.

This clonotype occurred a few times. This CDR3 is CASSLAVTGAVTF. The CDR3 DNA reads as TGTGCCAGCAGCTTAGCTGTGACAGGGGCGGTCACCTTC. The V gene is TRBV7-2, the J gene TRBJ1-2; TRBD1 agrees at 8 bases. Trimming took 0 bases from V and 13 from J; bases not matched to a gene: 7. This CDR3 contains 13 residues. Per germline, CDR1 SGHTA and CDR2 FQGNSA.

This clonotype showed up just a few times. The chain uses TRBV18 and TRBJ1-5, with 9 bases fitting TRBD1. V was clipped by 5 bases and J by 2 bases; unmatched bases: 10. Looked up from germline, CDR1 is KGHSH and CDR2 is LQKENI. CDR3 length equals 17 residues. The CDR3 nucleotides are TGTGCCAGCTCAAGATACCGGGACAGGGAGGGCAATCAGCCCCAGCATTTT. Translation gives CASSRYRDREGNQPQHF.

This clonotype was seen repeatedly, ten times or more. The chain couples TRBV6-1 to TRBJ1-2, with TRBD1 matching over 7 bases. Germline assignment: CDR1 MNHNS and CDR2 SASEGT. V was clipped by 5 bases and J by 1 base; unmatched bases: 7. The CDR3 totals 15 residues. CDR3 coding DNA: TGTGCCAGCAGTCTACTGGGACAGAATAACTATGGCTACACCTTC. This translates into CASSLLGQNNYGYTF.

This clonotype was counted ten times or more. V and J are TRBV20-1 and TRBJ2-3; 8 nucleotides align to TRBD2. The CDR3 length is 13 residues. Germline V CDR1 and CDR2: DFQATT, SNEGSKA (reference sequence). The V gene end was trimmed by 5 bases and the J gene end by 3 bases; junction bases not matched to a gene: 4. The CDR3 protein is CSAVAGITDTQYF. CDR3 nucleotides: TGCAGTGCTGTAGCGGGAATTACAGATACGCAGTATTTT.

This clonotype was picked up a small number of times. The chain recombines TRBV7-9 with TRBJ2-7; D is uncertain. Trimming removed 5 bases at V and 2 bases at J, with 4 bases between. The CDR3 consists of 11 residues. Germline CDR1 reads SEHNR; CDR2 reads FQNEAQ (reference sequence). The CDR3: CASSLTYEQYF. The CDR3 nucleotides read TGTGCCAGCAGCCTTACCTACGAGCAGTACTTC.

The sample holds a few counts of this clonotype. The chain couples TRBV6-2 or TRBV6-3 to TRBJ2-5, with a possible D match to TRBD2 (5 bases). The V and J ends lost 2 bases and 2 bases respectively, with 12 bases between them. The CDR3 has 15 amino acids. The germline CDR1 and CDR2 sequences are MNHEY and SVGEGT. The DNA for the CDR3 is TGTGCCAGCAGTTACACGTACGGGGATCAAGAGACCCAGTACTTC. Translated, it gives CASSYTYGDQETQYF.

This clonotype showed up just a few times. This chain links TRBV9 with TRBJ1-3, with D unresolved. Per germline, CDR1 SGDLS and CDR2 YYNGEE. V lost 0 bases, J lost 3 bases, and 16 bases lay in between. CDR3 length equals 17 residues. CDR3 amino acids: CASSVGADTSYGNTIYF. In DNA, the CDR3 is TGTGCCAGCAGCGTAGGTGCCGACACATCGTATGGAAACACCATATATTTT.

This clonotype has only a few counts. The chain joins TRBV9 to TRBJ2-1; 7 bases line up with TRBD2. V shed 2 bases and J 0 bases; nucleotides not matched to a gene: 5. Germline assignment: CDR1 SGDLS and CDR2 YYNGEE. CDR3 length: 16 amino acids. CDR3 sequence reads: CASSVSVAGSYNEQFF. CDR3 bases: TGTGCCAGCAGCGTTTCTGTAGCGGGCTCCTACAATGAGCAGTTCTTC.